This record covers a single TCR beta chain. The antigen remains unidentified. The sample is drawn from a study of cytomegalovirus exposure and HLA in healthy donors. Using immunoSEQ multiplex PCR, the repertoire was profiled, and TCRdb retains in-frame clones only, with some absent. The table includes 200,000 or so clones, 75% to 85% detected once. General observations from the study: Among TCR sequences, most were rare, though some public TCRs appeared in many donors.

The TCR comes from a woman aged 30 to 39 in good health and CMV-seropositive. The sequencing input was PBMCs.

In DNA, the CDR3 is TGCGCCAGCAGCCCGGCCCCGGGACAGGGCTACGAGCAGTACTTC. Translation gives CASSPAPGQGYEQYF. The chain is built from TRBV5-1 and TRBJ2-7; the match to TRBD1 covers 9 bases. V dropped 4 bases and J dropped 3; count of bases not matched to a gene: 8. The CDR3 is 15 residues long. The germline V gene encodes CDR1 SGHRS and CDR2 YFSETQ.